The sequence of this TCR beta chain was determined in a study of shared clonotypes between healthy human individuals. Across the study: CD4 naive and CD4 memory each took three plates per donor, while CD8 naive took two and CD8 memory one.

The study, taken as a whole, reports: Tissues were not sampled, only blood, and their repertoires likely differ.

The V gene's germline CDR1 is MDHEN and CDR2 SYDVKM. The CDR3 spans 16 residues. Trimming removed 5 bases from V and 2 bases from J, with 19 bases in between. At the deep level, the assay was run. Clones were read by immunoSEQ multiplex PCR, and TCRdb kept only the in-frame ones, dropping some. This table has hundreds of thousands of clones, approximately 73% appearing once. In regard to this clone: Its antigen is unknown.

The origin of this receptor is a woman aged 25-40 years in good health. Sample: memory CD4+ T cells sorted from blood. Subset here: CD45RA-negative fraction. The rearrangement joins TRBV28 to TRBJ2-7; D is undetermined. CDR3 DNA sequence: TGTGCCAGCAGTGCCCTACAGTCAGCAAAACCCTACGAGCAGTACTTC. This sequence encodes CASSALQSAKPYEQYF.